The rows below give T cell receptor beta chains drawn from one sample of a study of T cells in Graves' hyperthyroidism and ophthalmopathy. TCRdb re-called the multiplex PCR reads with MiXCR, one entry per CDR3 protein. Of around 690,000 distinct CDR3 sequences listed, 15% to 20% were seen once; the top ten hold about a sixth. Sequencing was done on a sample of blood. The receptors originated from a man aged 50-59 years with Graves' hyperthyroidism. Each CDR3 is given with its conserved first and last residue. A D gene is named only where the DNA matches it firmly. Only part of the rows carry a size: once, few, many, or a class if the clone is expanded.

d_call	v_call	j_call	clone_size	cdr3_nt	cdr3_aa
TRBD1	TRBV19	TRBJ1-5	few	TGTGCCAGTAGTATAACGGGGACAGGAAATCAGCCCCAGCATTTT	CASSITGTGNQPQHF
-	TRBV30	TRBJ2-3	many	TGTGCCTGGAGACAGAACACAGATACGCAGTATTTT	CAWRQNTDTQYF
-	TRBV30	TRBJ1-2	many	TGTGCCTGGACGGTCTCTGCGGGAGGCTACACCTTC	CAWTVSAGGYTF
-	TRBV4-1	TRBJ1-2	-	TGCGCCAGCAGCCAAGACTATAGGTCGGGGGCCAGGTCTAACTATGGCTACACCTTC	CASSQDYRSGARSNYGYTF
-	TRBV4-1	TRBJ2-7	few	TGCGCCAGCAGCCAAGGGGTTAGCGCCTCCTACGAGCAGTACTTC	CASSQGVSASYEQYF
-	TRBV12-3/TRBV12-4	TRBJ2-5	many	TGTGCCAGCAGTTTTCTTAGGGGGCGGGGGGACGAGACCCAGTACTTC	CASSFLRGRGDETQYF
-	TRBV28	TRBJ2-1	many	TGTGCCAGCAGCGAGGCCGGGACACGGCACAATGAGCAGTTCTTC	CASSEAGTRHNEQFF
TRBD1	TRBV7-9	TRBJ2-1	many	TGTGCCAGCAGCTTAGCCCTTTCGGGACAGGGGGCAGATGAGCAGTTCTTC	CASSLALSGQGADEQFF
-	TRBV7-3	TRBJ2-2	few	TGTGCCAGCAGTCAGGGGGGAAAGGCCGGGGAGCTGTTTTTT	CASSQGGKAGELFF
-	TRBV20-1	TRBJ2-1	-	TGCAGTGCTAGGGACGGTAGCAAATACAATGAGCAGTTCTTC	CSARDGSKYNEQFF
-	TRBV2	TRBJ1-5	many	TGTGCCAGCACGGGACTGCGGAATCAGCCCCAGCATTTT	CASTGLRNQPQHF
-	TRBV2	TRBJ2-1	-	TGTGCCACCAGCAGAGATGTGGAGGGGGACGATGAGCAGTTCTTC	CATSRDVEGDDEQFF
TRBD2	TRBV27	TRBJ2-1	many	TGTGCCAGCAGTGAAGGGACTAGCGGGAAAAATGAGCAGTTCTTC	CASSEGTSGKNEQFF
-	TRBV6-5	TRBJ1-5	-	TGTGCCAGCAGTTATACGGGGGTCGGACAGCCCCAGCATTTT	CASSYTGVGQPQHF
-	TRBV30	TRBJ2-5	-	TGTGCCTATGGAGTCGTGGAGACCCAGTACTTC	CAYGVVETQYF
TRBD1	TRBV7-6	TRBJ1-3	few	TGTGCCAGCACCCCCGGGACAGGGATAGGAAACACCATATATTTT	CASTPGTGIGNTIYF
TRBD1	TRBV5-1	TRBJ2-2	-	TGCGCCGGCAGCGCCGGGACAGGGGACACCGGGGAGCTGTTTTTT	CAGSAGTGDTGELFF
TRBD1	TRBV6-1	TRBJ2-1	many	TGTGCCAGCACTCTTAGGGGGACAGGATACAATGAGCAGTTCTTC	CASTLRGTGYNEQFF
TRBD1	TRBV20-1	TRBJ2-3	-	TGCAGTGCTAGCGGAGGGACAGGAGATTCTAGCACAGATACGCAGTATTTT	CSASGGTGDSSTDTQYF
TRBD1	TRBV7-9	TRBJ1-2	-	TGTGCCAGCAGCTCTTACACTGACAGGGGGATAAACTATGGCTACACCTTC	CASSSYTDRGINYGYTF
-	TRBV10-3	TRBJ1-1	-	TGTGCCATCAGTGAGACCGGGGTTCCATCTGAAGCTTTCTTT	CAISETGVPSEAFF
-	TRBV5-6	TRBJ1-1	-	TGTGCCAGCGGCTCACAGGGTTTTCGAGCTGAAGCTTTCTTT	CASGSQGFRAEAFF
-	TRBV7-9	TRBJ1-4	few	TGTGCCAGCAGCCCCCCCGGGGTCGGGAATGAAAAACTGTTTTTT	CASSPPGVGNEKLFF
-	TRBV28	TRBJ1-2	-	TGTGCCAGCAGTGCCCTCGACGAGCACTATGGCTACACCTTC	CASSALDEHYGYTF
TRBD2	TRBV29-1	TRBJ2-1	many	TGCAGCGTTGAACGACTAGCGCTGAATGAGCAGTTCTTC	CSVERLALNEQFF
-	TRBV5-4	TRBJ2-1	-	TGTGCCAGCAGCTTGGCCACGCCAGGGATCCATGAGCAGTTCTTC	CASSLATPGIHEQFF
TRBD1	TRBV19	TRBJ2-5	few	TGTGCCAGTCTACTTCGGGACAGGGAAGGGGAGACCCAGTACTTC	CASLLRDREGETQYF
-	TRBV4-1	TRBJ2-3	few	TGCGCCAGCAGCCAGGGGGAGATGGGGGGTAGCACAGATACGCAGTATTTT	CASSQGEMGGSTDTQYF
-	TRBV10-3	TRBJ2-4	few	TGTGCCATCAGTGACGGATATCTCGGGGCCAAAAACATTCAGTACTTC	CAISDGYLGAKNIQYF
-	TRBV28	TRBJ1-2	-	TGTGCCAGCAGCCTAACAGGGCCAAGAGGCTATGGCTACACCTTC	CASSLTGPRGYGYTF
-	TRBV15	TRBJ1-1	-	TGTGCCACCAGCCTACACAGGAACACTGAAGCTTTCTTT	CATSLHRNTEAFF
-	TRBV27	TRBJ2-1	many	TGTGCCAGCACCACGAATTCCTACAATGAGCAGTTCTTC	CASTTNSYNEQFF
TRBD1	TRBV19	TRBJ1-4	-	TGTGCCAGTAGTGGGACAGGGGGCGCCTTGGAAAAACTGTTTTTT	CASSGTGGALEKLFF
-	TRBV6-2/TRBV6-3	TRBJ2-3	-	TGTGCCAGCAGTTACTTCCAGGGGCCCACAGATACGCAGTATTTT	CASSYFQGPTDTQYF
TRBD1	TRBV11-2	TRBJ1-6	few	TGTGCCAGCAGCTTACCCAGGGGGCGAGTTTATTCACCCCTCCACTTT	CASSLPRGRVYSPLHF
-	TRBV5-1	TRBJ2-7	many	TGCGCCAGCAGCCATTTTGGGGGCTCCTACGAGCAGTACTTC	CASSHFGGSYEQYF
-	TRBV19	TRBJ1-1	many	TGTGCCAGTAGTTTTAGGGGTGTCGACACTGAAGCTTTCTTT	CASSFRGVDTEAFF
-	TRBV6-1	TRBJ2-7	many	TGTGCCAGCAGCCCGCATAGTCCGTACGAGCAGTACTTC	CASSPHSPYEQYF
-	TRBV7-9	TRBJ2-7	many	TGTGCCAGCAGCCCTTACGGATACGAGCAGTACTTC	CASSPYGYEQYF
-	TRBV7-8	TRBJ1-5	many	TGTGCCAGCAGCTTAGCGTGGGACATACATCAGCCCCAGCATTTT	CASSLAWDIHQPQHF
-	TRBV28	TRBJ2-7	-	TGTGCCAGCAGTTTACCCCGAGTGTGGCACGAGCAGTACTTC	CASSLPRVWHEQYF
TRBD2	TRBV2	TRBJ2-1	many	TGTGCCAGCAGTGAAGCGCTTCTCGGCGGGAGGAACAATGAGCAGTTCTTC	CASSEALLGGRNNEQFF
TRBD2	TRBV7-2	TRBJ2-3	many	TGTGCCAGCAGCCGACGACTAGCGGGAGGAGGTTGGCATACGCAGTATTTT	CASSRRLAGGGWHTQYF
-	TRBV5-1	TRBJ2-2	many	TGCGCCAGCAGCTTAACTCACACCGGGGAGCTGTTTTTT	CASSLTHTGELFF
TRBD2	TRBV6-1	TRBJ2-7	many	TGTGCCAGCACTGAGGGTGTAGCGGGACCCTACGAGCAGTACTTC	CASTEGVAGPYEQYF